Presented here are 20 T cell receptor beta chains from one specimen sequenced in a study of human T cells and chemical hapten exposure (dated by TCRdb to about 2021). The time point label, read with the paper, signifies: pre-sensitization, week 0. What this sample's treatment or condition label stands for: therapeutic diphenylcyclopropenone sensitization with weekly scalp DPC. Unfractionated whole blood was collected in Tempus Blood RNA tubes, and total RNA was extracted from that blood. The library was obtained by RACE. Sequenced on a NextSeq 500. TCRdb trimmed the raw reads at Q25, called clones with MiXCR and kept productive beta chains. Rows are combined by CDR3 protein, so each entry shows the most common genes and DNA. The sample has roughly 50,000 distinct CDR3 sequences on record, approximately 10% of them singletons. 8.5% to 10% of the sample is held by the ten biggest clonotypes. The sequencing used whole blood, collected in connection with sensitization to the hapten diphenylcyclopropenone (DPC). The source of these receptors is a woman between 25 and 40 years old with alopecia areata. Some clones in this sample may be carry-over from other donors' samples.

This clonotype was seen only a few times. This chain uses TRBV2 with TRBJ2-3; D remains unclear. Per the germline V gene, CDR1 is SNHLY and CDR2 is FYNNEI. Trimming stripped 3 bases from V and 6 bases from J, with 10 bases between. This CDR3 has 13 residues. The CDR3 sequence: CASSDDIQDTQYF. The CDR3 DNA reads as TGTGCCAGCAGTGATGACATCCAGGATACGCAGTATTTT.

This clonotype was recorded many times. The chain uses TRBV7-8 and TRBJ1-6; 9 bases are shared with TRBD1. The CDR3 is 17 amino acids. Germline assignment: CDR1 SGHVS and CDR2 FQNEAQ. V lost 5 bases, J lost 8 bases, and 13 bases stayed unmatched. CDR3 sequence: CASSILKTGGRHSPLHF. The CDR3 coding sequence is TGTGCCAGCAGCATTCTTAAGACAGGGGGAAGGCATTCACCCCTCCACTTT.

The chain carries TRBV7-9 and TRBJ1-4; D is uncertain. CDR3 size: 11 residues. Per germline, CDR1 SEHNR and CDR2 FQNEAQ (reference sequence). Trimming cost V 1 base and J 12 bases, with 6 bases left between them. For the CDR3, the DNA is TGTGCCAGCAGCTTAGAAGTAGAACTGTTTTTT. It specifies CASSLEVELFF.

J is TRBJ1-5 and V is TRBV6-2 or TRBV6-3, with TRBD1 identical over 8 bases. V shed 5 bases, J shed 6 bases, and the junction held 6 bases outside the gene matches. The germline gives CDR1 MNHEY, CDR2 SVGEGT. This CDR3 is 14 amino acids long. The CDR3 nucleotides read TGTGCCAGCAGTCCCAGGGGGCTTTCTCAGCCCCAGCATTTT. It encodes CASSPRGLSQPQHF.

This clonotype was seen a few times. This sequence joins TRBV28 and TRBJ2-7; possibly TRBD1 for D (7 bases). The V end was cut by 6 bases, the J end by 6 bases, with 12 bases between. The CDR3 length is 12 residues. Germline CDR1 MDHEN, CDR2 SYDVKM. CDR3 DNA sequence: TGTGCCAGCAGGCCAGGGGGGTTCGAGCAGTACTTC. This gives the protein CASRPGGFEQYF.

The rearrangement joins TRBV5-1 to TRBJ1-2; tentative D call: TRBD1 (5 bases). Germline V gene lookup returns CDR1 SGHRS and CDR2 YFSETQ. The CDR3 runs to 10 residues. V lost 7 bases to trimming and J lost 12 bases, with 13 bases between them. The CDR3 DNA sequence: TGCGCCAGCGGTGGGGACCGCGACACCTTC. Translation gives CASGGDRDTF.

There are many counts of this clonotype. The CDR3 coding sequence is TGTGCCAGCAGCCCCCAGGGGACAGGGTCCTATGGCTACACCTTC. Translation gives CASSPQGTGSYGYTF. This chain uses TRBV9 with TRBJ1-2; 9 positions agree with TRBD1. Germline V gives CDR1 SGDLS, CDR2 YYNGEE. This CDR3 comprises 15 residues. Germline trimming cut 4 bases from V and 4 bases from J; bases unmatched to any gene: 8.

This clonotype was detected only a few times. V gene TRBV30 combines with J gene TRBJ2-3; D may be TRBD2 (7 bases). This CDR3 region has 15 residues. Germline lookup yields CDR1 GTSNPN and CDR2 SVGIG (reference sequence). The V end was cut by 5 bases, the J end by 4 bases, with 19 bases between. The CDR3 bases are TGTGCCTGGTCTCGGGACCCCGGGGGGCCAGATACGCAGTATTTT. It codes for CAWSRDPGGPDTQYF. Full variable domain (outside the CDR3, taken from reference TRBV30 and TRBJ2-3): SQTIHQWPATLVQPVGSPLSLECTVEGTSNPNLYWYRQAAGRGLQLLFYSVGIGQISSEVPQNLSASRPQDRQFILSSKKLLLSDSGFYLCAWSRDPGGPDTQYFGPGTRLTVL.

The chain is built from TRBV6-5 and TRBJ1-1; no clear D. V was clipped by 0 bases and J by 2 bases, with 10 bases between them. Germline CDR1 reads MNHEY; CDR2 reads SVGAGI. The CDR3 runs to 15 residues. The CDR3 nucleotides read TGTGCCAGCAGTTACTCGAGGGATGCAAACACTGAAGCTTTCTTT. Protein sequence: CASSYSRDANTEAFF.

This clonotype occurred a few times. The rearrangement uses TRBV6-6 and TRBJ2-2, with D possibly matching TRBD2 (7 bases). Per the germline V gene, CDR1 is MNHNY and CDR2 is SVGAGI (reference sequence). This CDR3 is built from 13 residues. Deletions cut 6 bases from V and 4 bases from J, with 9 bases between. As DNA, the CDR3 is TGTGCCAGCAGGGCGGGGGCCACCGGGGAGCTGTTTTTT. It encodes CASRAGATGELFF.

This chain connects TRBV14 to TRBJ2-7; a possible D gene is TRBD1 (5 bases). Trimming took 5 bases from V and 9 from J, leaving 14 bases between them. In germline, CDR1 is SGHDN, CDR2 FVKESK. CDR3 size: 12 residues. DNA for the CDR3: TGTGCCAGCAGCGCGATAGGGGTTGCGCAGTACTTC. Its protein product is CASSAIGVAQYF. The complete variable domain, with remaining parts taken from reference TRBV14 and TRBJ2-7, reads EAGVTQFPSHSVIEKGQTVTLRCDPISGHDNLYWYRRVMGKEIKFLLHFVKESKQDESGMPNNRFLAERTGGTYSTLKVQPAELEDSGVYFCASSAIGVAQYFGPGTRLTVT.

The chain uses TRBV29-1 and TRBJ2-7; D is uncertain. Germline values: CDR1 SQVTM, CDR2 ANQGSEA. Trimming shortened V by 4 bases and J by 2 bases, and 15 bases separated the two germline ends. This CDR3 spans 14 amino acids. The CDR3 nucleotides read TGCAGCGTTGCCGTCAGCCGGTCCGCCTACGAGCAGTACTTC. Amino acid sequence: CSVAVSRSAYEQYF.

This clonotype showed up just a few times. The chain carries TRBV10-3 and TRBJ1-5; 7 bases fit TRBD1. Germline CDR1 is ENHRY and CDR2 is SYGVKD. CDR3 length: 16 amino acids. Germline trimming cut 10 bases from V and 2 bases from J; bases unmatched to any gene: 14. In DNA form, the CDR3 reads TGTGCCACCAGAGGACAGGACCTGATGGGCAATCAGCCCCAGCATTTT. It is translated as CATRGQDLMGNQPQHF.

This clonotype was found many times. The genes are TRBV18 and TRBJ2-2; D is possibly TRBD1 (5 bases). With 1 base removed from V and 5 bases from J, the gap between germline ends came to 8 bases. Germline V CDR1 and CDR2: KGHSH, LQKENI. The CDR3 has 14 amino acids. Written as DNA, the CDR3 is TGTGCCAGCTCACCACAGGGGTCGACCGGGGAGCTGTTTTTT. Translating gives CASSPQGSTGELFF.

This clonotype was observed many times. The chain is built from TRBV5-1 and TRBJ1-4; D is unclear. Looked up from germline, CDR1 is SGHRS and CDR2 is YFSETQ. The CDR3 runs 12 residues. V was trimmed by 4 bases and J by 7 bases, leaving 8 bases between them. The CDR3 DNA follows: TGCGCCAGCAGCAGGGAGGGTGAAAAACTGTTTTTT. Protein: CASSREGEKLFF. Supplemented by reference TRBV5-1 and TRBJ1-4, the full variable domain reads KAGVTQTPRYLIKTRGQQVTLSCSPISGHRSVSWYQQTPGQGLQFLFEYFSETQRNKGNFPGRFSGRQFSNSRSEMNVSTLELGDSALYLCASSREGEKLFFGSGTQLSVL.

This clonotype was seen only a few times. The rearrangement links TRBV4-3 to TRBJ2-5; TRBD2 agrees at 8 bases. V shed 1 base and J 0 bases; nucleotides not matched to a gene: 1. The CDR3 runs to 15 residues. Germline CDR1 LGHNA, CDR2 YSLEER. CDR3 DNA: TGCGCCAGCAGCCAAGCGCGGGGGGACCAAGAGACCCAGTACTTC. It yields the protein CASSQARGDQETQYF.

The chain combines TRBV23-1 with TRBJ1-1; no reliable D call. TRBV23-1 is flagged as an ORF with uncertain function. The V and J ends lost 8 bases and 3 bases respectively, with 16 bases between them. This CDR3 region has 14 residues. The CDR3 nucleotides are TGCGCCAGCCCCTATGGGGTGACCGACACTGAAGCTTTCTTT. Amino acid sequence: CASPYGVTDTEAFF.

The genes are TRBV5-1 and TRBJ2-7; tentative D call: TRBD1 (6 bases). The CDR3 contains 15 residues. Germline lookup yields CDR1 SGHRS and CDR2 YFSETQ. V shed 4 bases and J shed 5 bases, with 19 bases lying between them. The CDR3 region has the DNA TGCGCCAGCAGCACAGTTACAGGGACGATTGACGAGCAGTACTTC. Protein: CASSTVTGTIDEQYF.

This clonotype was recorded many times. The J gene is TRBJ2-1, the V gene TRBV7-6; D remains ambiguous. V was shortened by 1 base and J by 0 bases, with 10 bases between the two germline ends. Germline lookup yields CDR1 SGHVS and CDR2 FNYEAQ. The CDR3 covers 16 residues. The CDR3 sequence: CASSLVQASSYNEQFF. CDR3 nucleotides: TGTGCCAGCAGCTTAGTGCAGGCGAGCTCCTACAATGAGCAGTTCTTC.

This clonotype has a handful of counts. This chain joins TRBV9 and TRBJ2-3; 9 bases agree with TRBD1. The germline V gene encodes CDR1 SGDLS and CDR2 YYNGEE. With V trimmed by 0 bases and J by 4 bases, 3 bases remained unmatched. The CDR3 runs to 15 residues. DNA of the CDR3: TGTGCCAGCAGCGTAGGGGGACAGGGTCCAGATACGCAGTATTTT. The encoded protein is CASSVGGQGPDTQYF.